Sequencing of this T cell receptor (beta chain) was carried out in a study of shared clonotypes between healthy human individuals. General study points: Though the depth was large, rarefaction showed that sorted-subset sequencing was incomplete.

In the original processing: Junction-only sequences produced by ImmunoSEQ had no quality scores, so filtering differed. Profiling relied on immunoSEQ multiplex PCR, and the TCRdb table lists in-frame clones only, not all of them. V, J and clone size reflect that table, while D and trimming were determined from the DNA. In the table there are more than 850,000 clones, 70% to 80% of which are singletons. Only a few counts were recorded for this clone. Its antigen remains unknown. All the donors were Caucasian adults who lived in Nashville, Tennessee. CD4+ cells underwent separation, giving CD45RA+ naive and CD45RA-negative memory subsets. The CDR3 is made up of 15 amino acids. V lost 2 bases and J lost 4; bases outside the gene matches: 9. Germline lookup yields CDR1 SGHNT and CDR2 YYREEE (reference sequence).

The chain carries TRBV5-4 and TRBJ2-7; the match to TRBD1 covers 7 bases. The receptor was derived from a man aged 18 to 35 in good health. Some clones in this sample may be carry-over from other donors' samples. The sequencing sample was made of memory CD4+ T cells from PBMCs. The subset is: CD45RA-negative fraction. The CDR3, as DNA: TGTGCCAGCAGCTTAGGTGGACAGGCGATGTACGAGCAGTACTTC. This codes for CASSLGGQAMYEQYF.